This T cell receptor (beta chain) was captured in a study of shared clonotypes between healthy human individuals. Regarding the study as a whole: Sharing across four donors was highest in naive CD4 (around 5%) and lowest in memory CD8 (around 0.4%). Generally, naive subsets (rather than memory subsets) showed larger estimated richness.

Here immunoSEQ multiplex PCR was the method, and the copy in TCRdb shows in-frame clones only, minus some. The repertoire holds roughly 550,000 clones, with just under 97% as singletons. In the case of this clone: Its antigen is unknown.

Positive CCR7 selection of CD45RO-negative cells yielded the naive CD8 cells, and terminally differentiated effector memory CD45RA+ cells were excluded. V was trimmed by 8 bases and J by 3 bases, leaving 20 bases between them. The V gene's germline CDR1 is MNHNY and CDR2 SVGAGI (reference sequence). The CDR3 is 15 amino acids. The sequence was collected from a woman aged 30 to 39 in good health. The rearrangement joins TRBV6-6 to TRBJ2-7; D possibly uses TRBD1 or TRBD2 (6 bases each). Sequenced: naive CD8+ T cells sorted from blood. CDR3 DNA: TGTGCCAGCGGGGCAGGAGGGGGAGGCTTCTACGAGCAGTACTTC. Protein: CASGAGGGGFYEQYF.